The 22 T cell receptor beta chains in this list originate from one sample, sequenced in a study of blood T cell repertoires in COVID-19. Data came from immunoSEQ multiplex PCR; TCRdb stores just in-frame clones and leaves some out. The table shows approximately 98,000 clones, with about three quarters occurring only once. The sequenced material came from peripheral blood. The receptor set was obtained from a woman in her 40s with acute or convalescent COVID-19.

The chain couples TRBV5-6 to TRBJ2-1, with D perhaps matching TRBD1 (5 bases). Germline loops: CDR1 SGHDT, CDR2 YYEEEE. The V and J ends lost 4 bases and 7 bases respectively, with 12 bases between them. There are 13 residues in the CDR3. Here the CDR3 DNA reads TGTGCCAGCAGCACGAGGACAACTAATGAGCAGTTCTTC. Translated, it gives CASSTRTTNEQFF.

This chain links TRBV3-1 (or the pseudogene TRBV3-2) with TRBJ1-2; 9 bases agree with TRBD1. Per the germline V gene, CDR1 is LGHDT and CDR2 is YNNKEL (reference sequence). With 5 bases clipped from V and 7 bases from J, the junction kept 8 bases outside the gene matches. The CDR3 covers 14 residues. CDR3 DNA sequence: TGTGCCAGCAGCACCGAAGGGACAGGGACTGGCTACACCTTC. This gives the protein CASSTEGTGTGYTF.

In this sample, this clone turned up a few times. Here the CDR3 reads CASSLSRFGGRGSYNSPLHF. The DNA of the CDR3 is TGTGCCAGCAGCCTTAGCCGTTTCGGGGGGCGCGGATCCTATAATTCACCCCTCCACTTT. The V and J genes are TRBV7-7 and TRBJ1-6, with D possibly being TRBD1 (6 bases). This CDR3 has 20 residues. The V end lost 5 bases, the J end lost 1 base, and 24 bases lay between the germline ends. The germline V gene has CDR1 SSHAT and CDR2 FNYEAQ (reference sequence).

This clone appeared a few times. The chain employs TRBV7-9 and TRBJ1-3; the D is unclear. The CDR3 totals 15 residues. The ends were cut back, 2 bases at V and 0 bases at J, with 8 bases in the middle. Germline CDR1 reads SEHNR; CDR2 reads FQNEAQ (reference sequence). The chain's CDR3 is CASSLKQSSGNTIYF. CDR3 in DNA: TGTGCCAGCAGCTTAAAACAGAGCTCTGGAAACACCATATATTTT.

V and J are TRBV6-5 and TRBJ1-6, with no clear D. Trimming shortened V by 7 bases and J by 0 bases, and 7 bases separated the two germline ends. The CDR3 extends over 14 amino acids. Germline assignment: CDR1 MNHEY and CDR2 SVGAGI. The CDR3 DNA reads TGTGCCAGCATTAGGAGCTCCTATAATTCACCCCTCCACTTT. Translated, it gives CASIRSSYNSPLHF.

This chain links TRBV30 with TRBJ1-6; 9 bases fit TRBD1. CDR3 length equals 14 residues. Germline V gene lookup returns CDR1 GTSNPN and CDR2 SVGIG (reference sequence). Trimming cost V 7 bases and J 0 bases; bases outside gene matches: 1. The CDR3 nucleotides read TGTGCCTTGGACAGGGGCTCCTATAATTCACCCCTCCACTTT. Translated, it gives CALDRGSYNSPLHF. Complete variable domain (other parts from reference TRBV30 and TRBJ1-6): SQTIHQWPATLVQPVGSPLSLECTVEGTSNPNLYWYRQAAGRGLQLLFYSVGIGQISSEVPQNLSASRPQDRQFILSSKKLLLSDSGFYLCALDRGSYNSPLHFGNGTRLTVT.

The DNA of the CDR3 is TGTGCCAGTCTTTTCGGGGGAGCCCGGAACACTGAAGCTTTCTTT. Amino acids: CASLFGGARNTEAFF. The V gene is TRBV2, the J gene TRBJ1-1; D perhaps matches TRBD1 (5 bases). The germline gives CDR1 SNHLY, CDR2 FYNNEI. V gave up 9 bases and J gave up 1 base, with 18 bases separating them. The CDR3 has 15 amino acids.

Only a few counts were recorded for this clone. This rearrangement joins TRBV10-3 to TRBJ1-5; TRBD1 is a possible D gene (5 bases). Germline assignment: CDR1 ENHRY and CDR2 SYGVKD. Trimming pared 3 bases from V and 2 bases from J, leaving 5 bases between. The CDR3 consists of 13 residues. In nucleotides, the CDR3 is TGTGCCATCAGTGACAGGGGCAATCAGCCCCAGCATTTT. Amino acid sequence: CAISDRGNQPQHF.

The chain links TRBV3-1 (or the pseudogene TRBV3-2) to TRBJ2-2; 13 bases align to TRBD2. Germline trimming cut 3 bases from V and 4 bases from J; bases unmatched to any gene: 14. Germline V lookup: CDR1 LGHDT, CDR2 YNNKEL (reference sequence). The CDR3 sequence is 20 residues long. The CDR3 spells CASSHLVGTSGAEGTGELFF. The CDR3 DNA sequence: TGTGCCAGCAGCCACCTTGTTGGGACTAGCGGGGCCGAGGGCACCGGGGAGCTGTTTTTT.

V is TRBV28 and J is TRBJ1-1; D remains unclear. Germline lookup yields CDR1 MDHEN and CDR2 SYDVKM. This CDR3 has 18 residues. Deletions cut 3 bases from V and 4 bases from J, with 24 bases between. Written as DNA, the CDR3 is TGTGCCAGCAGTTTTAGTCCCACCACGCGGGTTAGCGGCACTGAAGCTTTCTTT. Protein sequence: CASSFSPTTRVSGTEAFF.

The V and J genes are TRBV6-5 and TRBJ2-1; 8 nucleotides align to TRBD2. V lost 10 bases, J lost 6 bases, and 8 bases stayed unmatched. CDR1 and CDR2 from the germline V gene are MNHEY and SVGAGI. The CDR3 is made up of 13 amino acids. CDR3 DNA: TGTGCCACCGGACTAGCCAAAACCAATGAGCAGTTCTTC. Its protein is CATGLAKTNEQFF.

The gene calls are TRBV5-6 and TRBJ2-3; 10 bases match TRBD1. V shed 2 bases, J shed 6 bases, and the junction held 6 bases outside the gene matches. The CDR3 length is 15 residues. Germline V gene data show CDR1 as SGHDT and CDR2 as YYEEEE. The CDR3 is CASSFGTGARDTQYF. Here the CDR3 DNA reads TGTGCCAGCAGCTTCGGGACAGGGGCTCGCGATACGCAGTATTTT.

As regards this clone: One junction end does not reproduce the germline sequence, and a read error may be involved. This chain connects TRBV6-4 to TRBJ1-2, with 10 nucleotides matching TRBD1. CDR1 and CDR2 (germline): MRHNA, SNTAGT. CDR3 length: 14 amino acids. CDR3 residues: CASSEGQGNSGYTF. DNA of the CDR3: TGTGCCAGCAGTGAGGGACAGGGGAACTCTGGCTACACCTTC.

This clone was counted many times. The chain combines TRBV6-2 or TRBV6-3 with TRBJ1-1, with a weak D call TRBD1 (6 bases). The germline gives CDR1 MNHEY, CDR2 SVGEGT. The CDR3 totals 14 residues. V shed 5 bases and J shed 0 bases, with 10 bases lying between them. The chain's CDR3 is CASSHRDVNTEAFF. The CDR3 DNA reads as TGTGCCAGCAGTCACAGGGACGTGAACACTGAAGCTTTCTTT.

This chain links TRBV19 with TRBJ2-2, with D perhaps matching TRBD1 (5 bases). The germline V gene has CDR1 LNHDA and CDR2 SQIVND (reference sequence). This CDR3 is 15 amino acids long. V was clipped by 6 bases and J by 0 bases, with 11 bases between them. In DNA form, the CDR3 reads TGTGCCAGTAGGGACATTCCGTCGAACACCGGGGAGCTGTTTTTT. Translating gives CASRDIPSNTGELFF.

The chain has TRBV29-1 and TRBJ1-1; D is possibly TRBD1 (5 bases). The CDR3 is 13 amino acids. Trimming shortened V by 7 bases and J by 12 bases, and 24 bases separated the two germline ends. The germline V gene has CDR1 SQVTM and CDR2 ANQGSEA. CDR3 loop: CSAEGSGITVTFF. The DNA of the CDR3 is TGCAGCGCCGAAGGTTCAGGGATTACTGTGACTTTCTTT.

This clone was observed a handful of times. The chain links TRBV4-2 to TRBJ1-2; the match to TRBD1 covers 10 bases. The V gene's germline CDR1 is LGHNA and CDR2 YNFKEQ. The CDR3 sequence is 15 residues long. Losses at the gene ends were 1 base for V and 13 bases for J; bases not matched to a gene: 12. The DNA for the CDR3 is TGTGCCAGCAGCCAAGTGAGCCGGGACAGGGGCCTACCCACCTTC. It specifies CASSQVSRDRGLPTF.

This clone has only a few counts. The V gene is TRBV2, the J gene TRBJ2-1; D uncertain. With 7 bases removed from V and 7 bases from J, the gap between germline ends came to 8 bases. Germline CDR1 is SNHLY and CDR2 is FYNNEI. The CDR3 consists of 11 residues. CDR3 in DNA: TGTGCCAGCAACCCCAGAAATGAGCAGTTCTTC. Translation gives CASNPRNEQFF.

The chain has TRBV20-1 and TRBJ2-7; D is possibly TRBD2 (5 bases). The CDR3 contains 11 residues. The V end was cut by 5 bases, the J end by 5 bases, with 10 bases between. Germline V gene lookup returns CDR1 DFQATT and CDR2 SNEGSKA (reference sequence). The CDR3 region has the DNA TGCAGTGCTGGTCAAGCGGACGAGCAGTACTTC. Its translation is CSAGQADEQYF.

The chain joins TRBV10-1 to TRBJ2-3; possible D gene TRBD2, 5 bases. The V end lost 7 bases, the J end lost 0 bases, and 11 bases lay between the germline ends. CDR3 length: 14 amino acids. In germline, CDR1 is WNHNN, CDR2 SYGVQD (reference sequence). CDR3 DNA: TGCGCCAGCAATGGGGAGCTCAGCACAGATACGCAGTATTTT. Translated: CASNGELSTDTQYF.

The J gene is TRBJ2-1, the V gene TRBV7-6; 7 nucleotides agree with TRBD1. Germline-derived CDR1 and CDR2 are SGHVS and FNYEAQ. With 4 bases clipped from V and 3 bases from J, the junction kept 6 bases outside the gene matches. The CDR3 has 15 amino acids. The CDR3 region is CASSYGQGDYNEQFF. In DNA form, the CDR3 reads TGTGCCAGCAGCTATGGGCAGGGGGACTACAATGAGCAGTTCTTC.

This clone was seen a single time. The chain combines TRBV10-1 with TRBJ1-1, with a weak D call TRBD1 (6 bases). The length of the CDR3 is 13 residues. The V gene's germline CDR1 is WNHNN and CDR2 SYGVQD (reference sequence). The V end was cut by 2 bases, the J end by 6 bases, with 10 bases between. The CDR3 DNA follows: TGCGCCAGCAGTGAGGCTAGGACAGCTGAAGCTTTCTTT. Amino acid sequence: CASSEARTAEAFF.